This T cell receptor beta chain originates from a study of T-cell memory formation after mild COVID-19. Study as a whole: TCR clusters were mostly donor specific. Findings of the study overall: Contracting clones localized mainly to CM and EM when CD4+ and mainly to EMRA when CD8+. Researchers found some responding clones in pre-infection memory, a sign that cross-reactive memory joined.

Each CDR3 protein gets one entry after TCRdb re-called the 5' RACE reads with MiXCR. The sample includes 150,000 to 200,000 distinct CDR3 sequences, about 15% of them seen just once. Germline loops: CDR1 SEHNR, CDR2 FQNEAQ (reference sequence). The CDR3 spans 18 residues. Trimming pared 5 bases from V and 0 bases from J, leaving 19 bases between. Points on this clonotype: Its antigen is still unknown.

The sample was PBMCs or a T cell subset sorted from them (not recorded which). The sequence came from an adult woman who had mild COVID-19 (a few samples of this study predate the infection). Cell type and time point are not known. The chain carries TRBV7-9 and TRBJ2-2; D is undetermined. In DNA form, the CDR3 reads TGTGCCAGCAGCACCATATATGGGGTTCACGCGAACACCGGGGAGCTGTTTTTT. This codes for CASSTIYGVHANTGELFF.